These 18 T cell receptor beta chains were all obtained from the same sample, sequenced in a study of blood T cell repertoires in COVID-19. Method: immunoSEQ multiplex PCR; TCRdb's copy keeps in-frame clones and lacks some. The table records about 80,000 clones, roughly 87% of them present only once. The sample consisted of peripheral blood. The origin of the receptors is an elderly man with acute or convalescent COVID-19.

This chain joins TRBV6-5 and TRBJ1-6, with 8 bases aligning to TRBD1. Trimming took 2 bases from V and 13 from J; bases not matched to a gene: 7. CDR3 length: 14 residues. Per germline, CDR1 MNHEY and CDR2 SVGAGI. The CDR3 DNA reads TGTGCCAGCAGTTACCAGGACAGGGAGGGGCCCCTCCACTTT. Translated, it gives CASSYQDREGPLHF.

This chain links TRBV5-6 with TRBJ1-1; D possibly corresponds to TRBD1 (5 bases). The V gene lost 0 bases and the J gene lost 4 bases, with 7 bases spanning the gap. The CDR3 length is 13 residues. Germline CDR1 and CDR2: SGHDT and YYEEEE. CDR3 sequence reads: CASSLGQSTEAFF. CDR3 coding DNA: TGTGCCAGCAGCTTGGGACAGTCCACTGAAGCTTTCTTT. The variable domain in full, with the rest retrieved from reference TRBV5-6 and TRBJ1-1, is DAGVTQSPTHLIKTRGQQVTLRCSPKSGHDTVSWYQQALGQGPQFIFQYYEEEERQRGNFPDRFSGHQFPNYSSELNVNALLLGDSALYLCASSLGQSTEAFFGQGTRLTVV.

The chain is built from TRBV6-5 and TRBJ2-7; 8 bases are shared with TRBD1. The V segment lost 7 bases and the J segment 7 bases; nucleotides outside the gene matches: 6. Germline V gene data show CDR1 as MNHEY and CDR2 as SVGAGI. The CDR3 spans 12 residues. CDR3 sequence: CASNQGAREQYF. The CDR3 coding sequence is TGTGCCAGCAACCAGGGGGCGCGGGAGCAGTACTTC.

This rearrangement joins TRBV3-1 (or the pseudogene TRBV3-2) to TRBJ1-4, with TRBD1 as a possible D gene (6 bases). CDR1 and CDR2 (germline): LGHDT, YNNKEL (reference sequence). V was cut by 5 bases and J by 7 bases, with 14 bases left in between. CDR3 length: 14 amino acids. The CDR3 protein is CASSDWQGPEKLFF. The DNA of the CDR3 is TGTGCCAGCAGCGATTGGCAGGGGCCTGAAAAACTGTTTTTT.

This sequence joins TRBV7-3 and TRBJ1-6; 7 bases fit TRBD1. J was trimmed by 10 bases and V by 3 bases; bases with no gene match: 12. Per the germline V gene, CDR1 is SGHTA and CDR2 is FQGTGA. The CDR3 runs 16 residues. The CDR3 sequence: CASSLAGGSSGSPLHF. CDR3 nucleotides: TGTGCCAGCAGCTTGGCAGGGGGGTCGAGCGGGTCACCCCTCCACTTT. Full variable domain (missing parts from reference TRBV7-3 and TRBJ1-6): GAGVSQTPSNKVTEKGKYVELRCDPISGHTALYWYRQSLGQGPEFLIYFQGTGAADDSGLPNDRFFAVRPEGSVSTLKIQRTERGDSAVYLCASSLAGGSSGSPLHFGNGTRLTVT.

The genes are TRBV29-1 and TRBJ1-5; TRBD1 agrees at 9 bases. This CDR3 contains 13 residues. V was clipped by 5 bases and J by 4 bases; unmatched bases: 3. Germline-derived CDR1 and CDR2 are SQVTM and ANQGSEA. The CDR3, as DNA: TGCAGCGTTCCGACAGGGGGGAATCAGCCCCAGCATTTT. Its translation is CSVPTGGNQPQHF.

In this sample, this clone turned up once. J is TRBJ1-2 and V is TRBV10-3, with a weak D call TRBD1 (6 bases). The germline V gene has CDR1 ENHRY and CDR2 SYGVKD. The CDR3 is 13 amino acids. Trimming removed 6 bases at V and 4 bases at J, with 12 bases between. As DNA, the CDR3 is TGTGCCATCAGGGTAGACAGGATCTATGGCTACACCTTC. This translates into CAIRVDRIYGYTF.

This clone was counted a few times. CDR3 residues: CAWSRGDKWQYF. The CDR3 nucleotides read TGTGCCTGGAGTAGAGGGGACAAGTGGCAGTACTTC. The rearrangement links TRBV30 to TRBJ2-7, with D perhaps matching TRBD1 (6 bases). The CDR3 spans 12 residues. V lost 2 bases and J 9 bases, leaving 14 bases between the germline ends. The germline CDR1 and CDR2 sequences are GTSNPN and SVGIG (reference sequence).

This clone was observed a few times. The rearrangement joins TRBV6-5 to TRBJ1-2; D is possibly TRBD1 (5 bases). The CDR3 has 12 amino acids. Germline V lookup: CDR1 MNHEY, CDR2 SVGAGI. V was clipped by 8 bases and J by 8 bases, with 15 bases between them. Written as DNA, the CDR3 is TGTGCCAGCGGAACAGGAGGGCGAGGCTACACCTTC. Translation: CASGTGGRGYTF.

The CDR3 sequence: CASSLDSTKETQYF. The CDR3 DNA reads as TGCGCCAGCAGCTTGGACAGTACAAAAGAGACCCAGTACTTC. The rearrangement links TRBV5-1 to TRBJ2-5; D not certain. Germline-derived CDR1 and CDR2 are SGHRS and YFSETQ. This CDR3 spans 14 amino acids. The V gene lost 0 bases and the J gene lost 3 bases, with 9 bases spanning the gap.

This clone appeared once. The chain has TRBV10-3 and TRBJ2-2; 9 bases match TRBD2. The germline V gene has CDR1 ENHRY and CDR2 SYGVKD. This CDR3 region has 14 residues. The J segment lost 3 bases and the V segment lost 7 bases, leaving 3 bases of the junction unmatched. Here the CDR3 reads CAINAGGDTGELFF. The CDR3 DNA sequence: TGTGCCATCAATGCGGGGGGGGACACCGGGGAGCTGTTTTTT.

J is TRBJ1-1 and V is TRBV12-3 or TRBV12-4; no definite D call. This CDR3 contains 12 residues. V lost 8 bases and J 4 bases, leaving 11 bases between the germline ends. CDR3 residues: CASGRPSTEAFF. The DNA for the CDR3 is TGTGCCAGCGGCAGGCCGAGCACTGAAGCTTTCTTT.

The J gene is TRBJ1-4, the V gene TRBV5-1; TRBD1 aligns across 7 bases. The CDR3 has 14 amino acids. V shed 3 bases and J 4 bases; nucleotides not matched to a gene: 3. CDR1 is SGHRS, CDR2 YFSETQ, per germline. The DNA of the CDR3 is TGCGCCAGCAGCTCGGGACAGCTTAATGAAAAACTGTTTTTT. This translates into CASSSGQLNEKLFF.

This rearrangement joins TRBV19 to TRBJ1-2, with D tentatively TRBD1 (6 bases). V was shortened by 3 bases and J by 3 bases, with 8 bases between the two germline ends. The germline CDR1 and CDR2 sequences are LNHDA and SQIVND (reference sequence). The CDR3 loop spans 13 amino acids. CDR3 bases: TGTGCCAGTAGTATTTCAGGGGACTATGGCTACACCTTC. Its protein product is CASSISGDYGYTF. Combining the CDR3 with reference TRBV19 and TRBJ1-2 gives the whole variable domain DGGITQSPKYLFRKEGQNVTLSCEQNLNHDAMYWYRQDPGQGLRLIYYSQIVNDFQKGDIAEGYSVSREKKESFPLTVTSAQKNPTAFYLCASSISGDYGYTFGSGTRLTVV.

The chain links TRBV19 to TRBJ2-5; 12 bases fit TRBD2. Germline V gene lookup returns CDR1 LNHDA and CDR2 SQIVND (reference sequence). Trimming cost V 5 bases and J 0 bases; bases outside gene matches: 4. This CDR3 is built from 16 residues. Written as DNA, the CDR3 is TGTGCCAGTAGTTCCGGACTAGCGGGGAACCAAGAGACCCAGTACTTC. Encoded protein: CASSSGLAGNQETQYF.

This clone was observed a single time. The chain recombines TRBV2 with TRBJ1-1, with D tentatively TRBD1 (5 bases). Trimming stripped 4 bases from V and 5 bases from J, with 14 bases between. Germline V gene sequence: CDR1 SNHLY, CDR2 FYNNEI. This CDR3 is 14 amino acids long. This CDR3 is CASSGRQSQTEAFF. CDR3 DNA sequence: TGTGCCAGCAGTGGAAGACAGTCTCAAACTGAAGCTTTCTTT.

The chain combines TRBV5-1 with TRBJ1-6; no definite D call. The CDR3 totals 14 residues. V lost 5 bases to trimming and J lost 7 bases, with 13 bases between them. Germline CDR1 SGHRS, CDR2 YFSETQ. Here the CDR3 reads CASSWELSNSPLHF. CDR3 bases: TGCGCCAGCAGTTGGGAGTTATCAAATTCACCCCTCCACTTT.

In this sample, this clone turned up once. A read error may produce the germline difference seen at one junction end. The chain recombines TRBV6-1 with TRBJ2-6; 8 bases fit TRBD1. Germline CDR1 MNHNS, CDR2 SASEGT. The CDR3 loop spans 20 amino acids. CDR3 loop: CASSDQGWTGTLPGANALTF. CDR3 DNA sequence: TGTGCCAGCAGTGACCAAGGCTGGACAGGGACCCTCCCTGGGGCCAACGCCCTGACTTTC.